Listed below are T cell receptor beta chains from one sample, sequenced in a study of OX40 agonist ivuxolimab in advanced cancers. Profiled with immunoSEQ multiplex PCR; TCRdb holds only in-frame clones, not every one. The data show under 95,000 clones, about 89% seen once. Sample: CD4+ or CD8+ T cells sorted from blood, taken in a trial of the OX40 agonist ivuxolimab. The receptors were gathered from an adult with an advanced solid tumor such as melanoma, head and neck, liver or kidney cancer. The CDR3 runs from the conserved cysteine through the conserved F or W. D genes are given only for firm matches. Size is omitted from some rows. Given values are once, few, many or a class for expanded clones.

D: TRBD2
J: TRBJ2-1
V: TRBV11-2
size: .
DNA: TGTGCCAGCAGCTCCGTAGCGGGATCGAGGAATGAGCAGTTCTTC
CDR3: CASSSVAGSRNEQFF

D: .
J: TRBJ2-3
V: TRBV19
size: .
DNA: TGTGCCAGTAGTTGGGGTTACACAGATACGCAGTATTTT
CDR3: CASSWGYTDTQYF

D: TRBD2
J: TRBJ2-5
V: TRBV6-5
size: .
DNA: TGTGCCAGCAGTGGAGCGGGGCGACAAGAGACCCAGTACTTC
CDR3: CASSGAGRQETQYF

D: TRBD2
J: TRBJ2-1
V: TRBV10-2
size: .
DNA: TGCGCCACCAAGACTAGCGGCCGATACAATGAGCAGTTCTTC
CDR3: CATKTSGRYNEQFF

D: TRBD1
J: TRBJ1-1
V: TRBV10-2
size: .
DNA: TGCGCCAGCAGTTGGGACAGCCTGAGCACTGAAGCTTTCTTT
CDR3: CASSWDSLSTEAFF

D: TRBD1
J: TRBJ1-1
V: TRBV28
size: once
DNA: TGTGCCAGCACTCTGGACAGGTACACTGAAGCTTTCTTT
CDR3: CASTLDRYTEAFF

D: TRBD1
J: TRBJ1-1
V: TRBV7-2
size: .
DNA: TGTGCCAGCAGCACCTCGACAGGGATGAACACTGAAGCTTTCTTT
CDR3: CASSTSTGMNTEAFF

D: .
J: TRBJ2-5
V: TRBV20-1
size: .
DNA: TGCAGTGCTAGAGGCCCGGAGACCCAGTACTTC
CDR3: CSARGPETQYF

D: .
J: TRBJ1-1
V: TRBV30
size: once
DNA: TGTGTCCCCCCAGTGGCCCCTGAAGCTTTCTTT
CDR3: CVPPVAPEAFF

D: .
J: TRBJ1-1
V: TRBV19
size: many
DNA: TGTGCCAGTAGTGTGAAGAGGGGGGACACTGAAGCTTTCTTT
CDR3: CASSVKRGDTEAFF

D: .
J: TRBJ1-5
V: TRBV19
size: .
DNA: TGTGCCAGTAGAAACAGGGTGGGGAATCAGCCCCAGCATTTT
CDR3: CASRNRVGNQPQHF

D: TRBD2
J: TRBJ2-4
V: TRBV5-6
size: .
DNA: TGTGCCAGCAGCTCGGGAGGGTCCAAAAACATTCAGTACTTC
CDR3: CASSSGGSKNIQYF